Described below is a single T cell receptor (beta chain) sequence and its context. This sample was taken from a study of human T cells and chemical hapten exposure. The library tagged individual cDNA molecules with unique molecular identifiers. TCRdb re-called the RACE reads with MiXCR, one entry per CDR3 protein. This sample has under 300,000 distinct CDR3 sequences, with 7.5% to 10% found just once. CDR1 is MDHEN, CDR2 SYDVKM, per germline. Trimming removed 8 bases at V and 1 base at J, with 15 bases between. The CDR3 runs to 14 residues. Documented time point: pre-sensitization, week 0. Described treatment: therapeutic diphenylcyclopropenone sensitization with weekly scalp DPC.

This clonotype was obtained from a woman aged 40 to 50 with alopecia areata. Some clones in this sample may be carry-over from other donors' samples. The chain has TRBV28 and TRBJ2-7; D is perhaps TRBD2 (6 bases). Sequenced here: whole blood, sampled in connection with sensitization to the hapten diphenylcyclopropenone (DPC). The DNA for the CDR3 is TGTGCCAGCTACCGGGCAGGGAGGTCCTACGAGCAGTACTTC. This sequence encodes CASYRAGRSYEQYF.